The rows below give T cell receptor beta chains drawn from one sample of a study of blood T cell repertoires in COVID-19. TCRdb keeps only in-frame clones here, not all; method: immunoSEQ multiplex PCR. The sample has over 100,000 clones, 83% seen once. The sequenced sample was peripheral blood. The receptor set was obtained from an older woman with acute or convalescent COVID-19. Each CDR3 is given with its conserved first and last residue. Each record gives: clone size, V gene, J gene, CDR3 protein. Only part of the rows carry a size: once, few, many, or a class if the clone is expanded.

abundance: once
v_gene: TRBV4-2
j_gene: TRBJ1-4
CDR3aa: CASSQELNEKLFF

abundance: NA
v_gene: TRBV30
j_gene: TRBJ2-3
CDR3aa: CAWTAPQRGRDTQYF

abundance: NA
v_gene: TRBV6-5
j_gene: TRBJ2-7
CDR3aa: CASSYSGFSGYEQYF

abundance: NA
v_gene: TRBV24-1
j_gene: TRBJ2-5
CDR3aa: CATATGVTQYF

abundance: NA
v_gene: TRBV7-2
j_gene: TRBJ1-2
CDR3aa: CASSLARGTGAGYTF

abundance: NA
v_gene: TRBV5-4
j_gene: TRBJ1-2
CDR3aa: CASSSTGTYGYTF

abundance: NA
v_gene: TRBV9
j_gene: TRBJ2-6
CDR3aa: CASSDGQGPSSGANVLTF

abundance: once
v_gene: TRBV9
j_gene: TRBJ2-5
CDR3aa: CASSDPTEQETQYF

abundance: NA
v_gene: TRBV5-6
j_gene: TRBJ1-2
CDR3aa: CASSLDRTDGYTF

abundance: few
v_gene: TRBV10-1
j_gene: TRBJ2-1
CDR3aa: CASSQTSGRHNEQFF

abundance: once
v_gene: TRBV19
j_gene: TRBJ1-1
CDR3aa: CASRPGQAEAFF

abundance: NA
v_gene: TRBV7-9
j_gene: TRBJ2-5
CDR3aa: CASSLDSGQETQYF

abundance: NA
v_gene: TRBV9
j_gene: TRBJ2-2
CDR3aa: CASRRDTGELFF

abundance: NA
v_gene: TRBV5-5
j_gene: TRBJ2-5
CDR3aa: CASSAMGRVGETQYF

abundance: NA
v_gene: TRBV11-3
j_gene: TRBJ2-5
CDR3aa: CASTKPGGIQETQYF

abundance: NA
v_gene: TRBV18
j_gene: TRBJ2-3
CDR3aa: CASSLPTDTQYF

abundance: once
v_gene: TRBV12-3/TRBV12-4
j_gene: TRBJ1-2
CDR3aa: CASSLQGGYGYTF

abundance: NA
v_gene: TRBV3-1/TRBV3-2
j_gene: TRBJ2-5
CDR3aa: CASSQSGISPQETQYF

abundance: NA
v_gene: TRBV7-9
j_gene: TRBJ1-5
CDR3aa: CASSFGRGGQPQHF

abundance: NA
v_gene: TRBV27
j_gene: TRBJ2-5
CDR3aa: CASSLGTGGTQYF

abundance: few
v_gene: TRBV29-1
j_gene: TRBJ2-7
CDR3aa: CSVGGLAGYEQYF

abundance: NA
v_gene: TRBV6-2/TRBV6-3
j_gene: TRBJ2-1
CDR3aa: CASSRLAARGEQFF

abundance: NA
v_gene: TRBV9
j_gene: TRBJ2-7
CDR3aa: CASSVGGGTPGDEQYF

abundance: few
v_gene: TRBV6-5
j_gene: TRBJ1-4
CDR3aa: CASSSGTGDEKLFF

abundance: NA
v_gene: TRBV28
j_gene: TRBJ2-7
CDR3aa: CASSLLRMDEQYF

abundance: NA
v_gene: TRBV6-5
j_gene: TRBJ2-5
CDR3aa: CASSAGVWGETQYF

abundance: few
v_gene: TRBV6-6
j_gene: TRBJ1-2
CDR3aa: CASTWGDRWLGYTF

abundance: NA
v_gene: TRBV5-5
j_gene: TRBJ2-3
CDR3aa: CASSLLGGADTQYF

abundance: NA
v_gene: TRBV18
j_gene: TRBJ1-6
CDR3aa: CASSEVEDSPLHF

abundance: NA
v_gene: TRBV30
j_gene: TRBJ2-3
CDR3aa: CAWSVASTDTQYF

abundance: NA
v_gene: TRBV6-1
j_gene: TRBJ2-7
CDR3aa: CASSGTGRGLEDEQYF

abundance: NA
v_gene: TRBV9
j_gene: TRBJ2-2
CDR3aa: CASSAPLAGVLTGELFF